The 20 T cell receptor beta chains in this list originate from one sample, sequenced in a study of T cells after yellow fever vaccination. MiXCR was run by TCRdb on the 5' RACE reads, yielding one entry per CDR3 protein. The sample has fewer than 650,000 distinct CDR3 sequences, 21% seen once. The input for sequencing was PBMCs, taken approximately 22 days after the first yellow fever vaccination. Every receptor here comes from a man aged 18 to 30 who received the YFV17D yellow fever vaccine.

A note on this clonotype: At one boundary the junction diverges from the germline segment, which might be a read error. The rearrangement joins TRBV5-1 to TRBJ1-4, with 11 bases matching TRBD1. This CDR3 contains 15 residues. Germline values: CDR1 SGHRS, CDR2 YFSETQ. CDR3 in DNA: TGCGCCAGCAGCTTGGGGACAGGGGGCTTTGAAAAACTGCTTTTT. It yields the protein CASSLGTGGFEKLLF.

In its sample, this clonotype was seen a few times. The gene calls are TRBV2 and TRBJ1-1, with 8 bases matching TRBD1. The J segment lost 0 bases and the V segment lost 8 bases, leaving 11 bases of the junction unmatched. Germline CDR1 is SNHLY and CDR2 is FYNNEI. The CDR3 has 16 amino acids. The CDR3 reads CASGGTGQFMNTEAFF. DNA of the CDR3: TGTGCCAGCGGAGGGACAGGACAATTCATGAACACTGAAGCTTTCTTT.

This clonotype appeared a few times. V is TRBV11-2 and J is TRBJ1-3; the D is unclear. Per germline, CDR1 SGHAT and CDR2 FQNNGV. The CDR3 consists of 14 residues. V lost 2 bases and J lost 0, with 5 bases in between. The CDR3 DNA reads TGTGCCAGCAGCTTACGGGTCTCTGGAAACACCATATATTTT. This sequence encodes CASSLRVSGNTIYF.

This clonotype was seen a few times. This chain joins TRBV28 and TRBJ2-5, with 8 nucleotides matching TRBD2. Germline CDR1 is MDHEN and CDR2 is SYDVKM. Losses at the gene ends were 4 bases for V and 6 bases for J; bases not matched to a gene: 13. The CDR3 consists of 16 residues. CDR3 DNA sequence: TGTGCCAGCAGTTCCTCTGGCAGCGGGGGCCACAAGACCCAGTACTTC. Protein sequence: CASSSSGSGGHKTQYF.

The genes are TRBV7-9 and TRBJ2-2; tentative D call: TRBD2 (7 bases). Trimming took 4 bases from V and 4 from J, leaving 13 bases between them. Germline lookup yields CDR1 SEHNR and CDR2 FQNEAQ (reference sequence). The CDR3 is made up of 15 amino acids. CDR3 bases: TGTGCCAGCAGCTCCAATCGGGGGGCCACCGGGGAGCTGTTTTTT. Amino acids: CASSSNRGATGELFF.

This clonotype is termed medium-sized (0.01 to 0.1%). Here the CDR3 DNA reads TGTGCCAGCAGCGCGGTCGAAACTGAAGCTTTCTTT. Translation: CASSAVETEAFF. The chain has TRBV9 and TRBJ1-1; D unclear. Trimming cost V 3 bases and J 5 bases, with 8 bases left between them. CDR1 is SGDLS, CDR2 YYNGEE, per germline. The CDR3 runs to 12 residues.

V usage is TRBV4-3 and J usage is TRBJ1-4; TRBD1 agrees at 9 bases. The CDR3 has 16 residues. V lost 4 bases and J lost 8; bases outside the gene matches: 11. Germline V gives CDR1 LGHNA, CDR2 YSLEER. The CDR3 nucleotides read TGCGCCAGCAGCCCAGATCCGGGACAGGGCGGCGAAAAACTGTTTTTT. This codes for CASSPDPGQGGEKLFF.

This chain links TRBV12-3 or TRBV12-4 with TRBJ2-2; TRBD1 or TRBD2 may be the D gene (5 bases each). The V end lost 10 bases, the J end lost 2 bases, and 14 bases lay between the germline ends. This CDR3 is 14 amino acids long. The CDR3 DNA reads as TGTGCCACCCGCCGGGACCGTAACACCGGGGAGCTGTTTTTT. Translated, it gives CATRRDRNTGELFF.

This clonotype has just a few counts. The V and J genes are TRBV7-3 and TRBJ2-3; the D gene is possibly TRBD1 (5 bases). This CDR3 is built from 14 residues. V was pared by 4 bases and J by 3 bases, with 11 bases between. Germline CDR1 reads SGHTA; CDR2 reads FQGTGA. In nucleotides, the CDR3 is TGTGCCAGCAGCTCTAAGGGGCTTACAGATACGCAGTATTTT. This codes for CASSSKGLTDTQYF.

The V call is TRBV15, the J call TRBJ1-6; D gene uncertain. The CDR3 is 17 residues long. Germline V gene lookup returns CDR1 LNHNV and CDR2 YYDKDF (reference sequence). Between the trimmed V and J ends, which lost 2 bases and 8 bases, there was a span of 19 bases. CDR3 amino acids: CATSRPTPGGGYSPLHF. CDR3 nucleotide sequence: TGTGCCACCAGCAGACCCACTCCAGGAGGTGGGTATTCACCCCTCCACTTT. Using reference TRBV15 and TRBJ1-6 for the parts outside the CDR3, the full variable domain is DAMVIQNPRYQVTQFGKPVTLSCSQTLNHNVMYWYQQKSSQAPKLLFHYYDKDFNNEADTPDNFQSRRPNTSFCFLDIRSPGLGDTAMYLCATSRPTPGGGYSPLHFGNGTRLTVT.

This clonotype was found a few times. The rearrangement links TRBV18 to TRBJ2-7, with 8 bases that match TRBD2. The CDR3 runs 15 residues. CDR1 and CDR2 (germline): KGHSH, LQKENI. Trimming took 6 bases from V and 7 from J; bases not matched to a gene: 14. The CDR3 loop reads CASSSSGGPSREQYF. The CDR3 region has the DNA TGTGCCAGCTCGTCGAGCGGGGGACCCTCTCGGGAGCAGTACTTC.

The CDR3 DNA is TGTGCCAGCTCACCAAAGGTGGGCGGGGGGAGTTCCTACAATGAGCAGTTCTTC. Amino acids: CASSPKVGGGSSYNEQFF. This rearrangement joins TRBV18 to TRBJ2-1; the match to TRBD2 covers 8 bases. The CDR3 runs 18 residues. Germline V lookup: CDR1 KGHSH, CDR2 LQKENI. V dropped 2 bases and J dropped 1; count of bases not matched to a gene: 10.

The V gene is TRBV5-4, the J gene TRBJ2-5; the match to TRBD2 covers 12 bases. V trimming: 2 bases; J trimming: 5 bases; junction bases outside the gene matches: 10. In germline, CDR1 is SGHNT, CDR2 YYREEE (reference sequence). The CDR3 has 17 residues. The DNA of the CDR3 is TGTGCCAGCAGCTTCTTTCGGGCTAGCGGGGGGGCGGAGACCCAGTACTTC. It encodes CASSFFRASGGAETQYF.

This clonotype was seen a single time. The chain recombines TRBV21-1 with TRBJ2-5. TRBV21-1 is a known pseudogene. The CDR3 contains 14 residues. In DNA, the CDR3 is TGTGCCAGCGGGAAAGCGGGGGACCAAGAGACCCAGTACTTC. Amino acid sequence: CASGKAGDQETQYF.

This clonotype was seen ten or more times. The chain links TRBV20-1 to TRBJ2-1; TRBD2 agrees at 8 bases. The CDR3 extends over 14 amino acids. Germline V gene lookup returns CDR1 DFQATT and CDR2 SNEGSKA (reference sequence). With V trimmed by 5 bases and J by 6 bases, 9 bases remained unmatched. The CDR3 reads CSAPRSSGINEQFF. CDR3 DNA sequence: TGCAGTGCTCCGCGGAGTAGCGGGATCAATGAGCAGTTCTTC.

The rearrangement links TRBV29-1 to TRBJ2-3; no firm D call. Germline V lookup: CDR1 SQVTM, CDR2 ANQGSEA. The CDR3 spans 11 residues. V was shortened by 6 bases and J by 4 bases, with 8 bases between the two germline ends. The CDR3 DNA follows: TGCAGCGTCACATCCCCAGATACGCAGTATTTT. This gives the protein CSVTSPDTQYF.

The rearrangement links TRBV4-2 to TRBJ1-4; D may be TRBD1 (5 bases). The V and J ends lost 0 bases and 0 bases respectively, with 11 bases between them. The length of the CDR3 is 17 residues. Germline CDR1 is LGHNA and CDR2 is YNFKEQ. The CDR3 bases are TGTGCCAGCAGCCAAGATTTCAGGGAGGCAACTAATGAAAAACTGTTTTTT. Translating gives CASSQDFREATNEKLFF.

V is TRBV20-1 and J is TRBJ2-5; the match to TRBD1 covers 7 bases. The V and J ends lost 5 bases and 5 bases, in that order; junction bases with no gene match: 11. The CDR3 totals 14 residues. Germline V lookup: CDR1 DFQATT, CDR2 SNEGSKA (reference sequence). The CDR3 spells CSAPLQGPKETQYF. The CDR3 DNA reads as TGCAGTGCTCCCCTACAGGGGCCAAAGGAGACCCAGTACTTC.

This clonotype was detected a few times. The chain couples TRBV6-1 to TRBJ2-7; either TRBD1 or TRBD2 may supply D (5 bases each). The CDR3 runs 12 residues. V was trimmed by 10 bases and J by 3 bases, leaving 13 bases between them. Looked up from germline, CDR1 is MNHNS and CDR2 is SASEGT. The CDR3 nucleotides are TGTGCCACCGGGAAGGGGATCTACGAGCAGTACGTC. Translating gives CATGKGIYEQYV.

This clonotype was seen a handful of times. CDR3 in amino acids: CASSFGGGSYEQYV. The DNA for the CDR3 is TGTGCCAGCAGCTTCGGGGGGGGCTCCTACGAGCAGTACGTC. V is TRBV7-9 and J is TRBJ2-7; 8 positions match TRBD2. The CDR3 has 14 amino acids. After removal of 3 bases from V and 0 bases from J, the junction contained 1 base not matched to a gene. Germline V gene data show CDR1 as SEHNR and CDR2 as FQNEAQ (reference sequence).